This T cell receptor beta chain was sequenced during a study of T cell repertoires in cytomegalovirus infection. CDR1 is SGHVS and CDR2 is FQNEAQ in the germline V gene. The CDR3 spans 13 residues. V was pared by 5 bases and J by 7 bases, with 14 bases between. A note on this clonotype: Its antigen is as yet unknown.

MiXCR, run by TCRdb on the reads, gives a single entry per CDR3 protein. The sample includes some 700,000 distinct CDR3 sequences, under 40% of them seen just once. Study-level findings and limits: Predominance within the ex vivo response was attributable to HLA-C-restricted CMV-specific TCR beta clonotypes.

The sample comprised PBMCs. The TCR sequence derives from a human donor in good health (CMV status not recorded). Some clones in this sample may be carry-over from other donors' samples. The J gene is TRBJ1-2, the V gene TRBV7-8; D is unclear. In DNA, the CDR3 is TGTGCCAGCAGCATAACCGCAGTGGGTGGCTACACCTTC. Encoded protein: CASSITAVGGYTF.